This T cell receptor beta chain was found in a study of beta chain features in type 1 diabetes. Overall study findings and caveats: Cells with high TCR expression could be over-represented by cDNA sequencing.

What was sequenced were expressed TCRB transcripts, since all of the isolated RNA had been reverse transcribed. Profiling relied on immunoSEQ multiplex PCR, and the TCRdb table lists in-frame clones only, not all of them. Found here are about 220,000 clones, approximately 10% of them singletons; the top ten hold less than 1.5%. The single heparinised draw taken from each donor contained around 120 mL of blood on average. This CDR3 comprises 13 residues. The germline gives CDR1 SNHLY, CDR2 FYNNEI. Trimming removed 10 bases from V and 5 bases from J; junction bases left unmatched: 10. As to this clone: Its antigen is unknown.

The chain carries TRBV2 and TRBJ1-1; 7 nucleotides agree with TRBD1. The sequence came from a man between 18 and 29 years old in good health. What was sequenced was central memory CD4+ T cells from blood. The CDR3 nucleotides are TGTGCCATCACAGGGGAAGGGGGAACTGAAGCTTTCTTT. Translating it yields CAITGEGGTEAFF.